The rows below give T cell receptor beta chains drawn from one sample of a study of T cells in Graves' hyperthyroidism and ophthalmopathy. TCRdb ran MiXCR on the multiplex PCR reads and lists one entry per CDR3 protein. The sample shows hundreds of thousands of distinct CDR3 sequences, around 14% of them seen only once. What was sequenced was blood. The origin of the receptors is a woman under 30 with Graves' hyperthyroidism. Each CDR3 is given with its conserved first and last residue. Each record gives: J gene, V gene, D gene, CDR3 protein. The D gene is left open where the match is weak.

j_gene: TRBJ1-1; v_gene: TRBV20-1; d_gene: TRBD1; CDR3aa: CSAFPQGATRTEAFF
j_gene: TRBJ1-2; v_gene: TRBV12-3/TRBV12-4; d_gene: TRBD1; CDR3aa: CASSSISGGGYTF
j_gene: TRBJ2-2; v_gene: TRBV20-1; d_gene: .; CDR3aa: CSAPWTGYTGELFF
j_gene: TRBJ1-6; v_gene: TRBV6-1; d_gene: .; CDR3aa: CASPLGDSPNSPLHF
j_gene: TRBJ2-1; v_gene: TRBV2; d_gene: .; CDR3aa: CASSEGYYNEQFF
j_gene: TRBJ1-2; v_gene: TRBV12-3/TRBV12-4; d_gene: .; CDR3aa: CASRRVDYGYTF
j_gene: TRBJ2-1; v_gene: TRBV19; d_gene: .; CDR3aa: CASSKLLGVSSDEQFF
j_gene: TRBJ2-2; v_gene: TRBV5-1; d_gene: TRBD2; CDR3aa: CASRYGLVGTGELFF
j_gene: TRBJ1-1; v_gene: TRBV20-1; d_gene: TRBD1; CDR3aa: CSGLDRRNTEAFF
j_gene: TRBJ2-1; v_gene: TRBV20-1; d_gene: TRBD2; CDR3aa: CSARELANYGNEQFF
j_gene: TRBJ1-2; v_gene: TRBV6-1; d_gene: TRBD1; CDR3aa: CASSRTGGADYGYTF
j_gene: TRBJ2-3; v_gene: TRBV6-2/TRBV6-3; d_gene: TRBD2; CDR3aa: CASSYGGGLAADTQYF
j_gene: TRBJ1-6; v_gene: TRBV20-1; d_gene: .; CDR3aa: CSASPRGIHYSPLHF
j_gene: TRBJ1-2; v_gene: TRBV27; d_gene: TRBD1; CDR3aa: CASSRGQGLYGYTF
j_gene: TRBJ1-2; v_gene: TRBV27; d_gene: .; CDR3aa: CASSATSNYGYTF
j_gene: TRBJ2-3; v_gene: TRBV19; d_gene: TRBD2; CDR3aa: CASSSGAGGGDTQYF
j_gene: TRBJ2-7; v_gene: TRBV20-1; d_gene: TRBD1; CDR3aa: CSARSGQGGYEQYF
j_gene: TRBJ1-5; v_gene: TRBV5-8; d_gene: TRBD1; CDR3aa: CASRDREGYSNQPQHF
j_gene: TRBJ1-1; v_gene: TRBV18; d_gene: .; CDR3aa: CASSPPRQAPNTEAFF
j_gene: TRBJ2-3; v_gene: TRBV12-3/TRBV12-4; d_gene: .; CDR3aa: CASGTRSYSTDTQYF
j_gene: TRBJ1-6; v_gene: TRBV11-2; d_gene: .; CDR3aa: CASSLAGASHSPLHF
j_gene: TRBJ2-3; v_gene: TRBV12-3/TRBV12-4; d_gene: TRBD1; CDR3aa: CASSNYGGTGDTQYF
j_gene: TRBJ2-5; v_gene: TRBV15; d_gene: .; CDR3aa: CATSRDGGVETQYF
j_gene: TRBJ2-1; v_gene: TRBV29-1; d_gene: .; CDR3aa: CSVVADARDNEQFF
j_gene: TRBJ2-7; v_gene: TRBV10-3; d_gene: TRBD2; CDR3aa: CAISYTTSGYEQYF
j_gene: TRBJ2-1; v_gene: TRBV5-1; d_gene: .; CDR3aa: CASSLGGRAFDEQFF
j_gene: TRBJ1-1; v_gene: TRBV5-6; d_gene: .; CDR3aa: CASSPRRTSEAFF
j_gene: TRBJ2-7; v_gene: TRBV9; d_gene: .; CDR3aa: CASSVEGGAYEQYF
j_gene: TRBJ1-6; v_gene: TRBV7-2; d_gene: .; CDR3aa: CASSLGGPNIPNSPLHF
j_gene: TRBJ2-2; v_gene: TRBV7-9; d_gene: .; CDR3aa: CASNLGGSELFF
j_gene: TRBJ2-7; v_gene: TRBV29-1; d_gene: TRBD1; CDR3aa: CSAETGTGSYEQYF
j_gene: TRBJ2-1; v_gene: TRBV9; d_gene: TRBD2; CDR3aa: CASSVGGSGIYNEQFF
j_gene: TRBJ2-7; v_gene: TRBV9; d_gene: TRBD2; CDR3aa: CASSYHSGSSEQYF
j_gene: TRBJ1-2; v_gene: TRBV5-6; d_gene: .; CDR3aa: CASSLGQRVPGYGYTF
j_gene: TRBJ1-5; v_gene: TRBV6-1; d_gene: .; CDR3aa: CASKPDRGGNQPQHF
j_gene: TRBJ2-2; v_gene: TRBV10-3; d_gene: TRBD2; CDR3aa: CAIRKGTSGRVLGELFF
j_gene: TRBJ2-1; v_gene: TRBV11-2; d_gene: TRBD2; CDR3aa: CASSLGLAGVTYNEQFF
j_gene: TRBJ1-6; v_gene: TRBV20-1; d_gene: TRBD1; CDR3aa: CSARVRDSYNSPLHF
j_gene: TRBJ1-2; v_gene: TRBV20-1; d_gene: .; CDR3aa: CSASLHETGGYTF
j_gene: TRBJ2-7; v_gene: TRBV12-3/TRBV12-4; d_gene: .; CDR3aa: CASNTAPVGLVEQYF
j_gene: TRBJ1-1; v_gene: TRBV5-1; d_gene: .; CDR3aa: CASSEQGLYAFF
j_gene: TRBJ1-5; v_gene: TRBV2; d_gene: TRBD1; CDR3aa: CASTGDRAQPQHF
j_gene: TRBJ2-1; v_gene: TRBV9; d_gene: TRBD2; CDR3aa: CASSEGGGLGDEQFF
j_gene: TRBJ2-1; v_gene: TRBV18; d_gene: .; CDR3aa: CASSLSGNPGAYNEQFF
j_gene: TRBJ2-7; v_gene: TRBV20-1; d_gene: .; CDR3aa: CSARDLRWSSYEQYF
j_gene: TRBJ2-3; v_gene: TRBV18; d_gene: TRBD2; CDR3aa: CASSRRASGPSTDTQYF
j_gene: TRBJ2-7; v_gene: TRBV28; d_gene: .; CDR3aa: CASSLGGPNEQYF
j_gene: TRBJ2-1; v_gene: TRBV20-1; d_gene: TRBD2; CDR3aa: CSARVGTPFSAGGLEEQFF
j_gene: TRBJ1-2; v_gene: TRBV18; d_gene: .; CDR3aa: CASSPSQDWYGYTF
j_gene: TRBJ2-7; v_gene: TRBV9; d_gene: .; CDR3aa: CASSVVEGEQYF
j_gene: TRBJ2-7; v_gene: TRBV7-9; d_gene: TRBD1; CDR3aa: CASSIAGGWGKEQYF
j_gene: TRBJ1-4; v_gene: TRBV2; d_gene: .; CDR3aa: CASSVSGEKLFF
j_gene: TRBJ1-1; v_gene: TRBV5-8; d_gene: .; CDR3aa: CASSLERELMNTEAFF
j_gene: TRBJ1-1; v_gene: TRBV27; d_gene: TRBD1; CDR3aa: CASRPRGQGMNTEAFF